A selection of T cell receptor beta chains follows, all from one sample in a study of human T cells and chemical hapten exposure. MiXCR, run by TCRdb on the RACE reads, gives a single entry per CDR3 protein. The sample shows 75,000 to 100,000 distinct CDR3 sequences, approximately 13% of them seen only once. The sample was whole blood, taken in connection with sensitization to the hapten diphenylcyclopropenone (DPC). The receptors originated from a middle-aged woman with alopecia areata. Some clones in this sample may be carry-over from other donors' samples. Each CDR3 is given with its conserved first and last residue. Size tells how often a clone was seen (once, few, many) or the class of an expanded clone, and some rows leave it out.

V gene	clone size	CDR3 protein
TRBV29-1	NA	CSVEDRGLDEQFF
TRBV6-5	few	CASSRAGTNEQFF
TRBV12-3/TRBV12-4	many	CASSLGGGLNQPQHF
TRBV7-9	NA	CASSPDRASAKNIQYF
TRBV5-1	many	CASVAEKGVDTEAFF
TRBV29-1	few	CSVATLSSTDTQYF
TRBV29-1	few	CSVGGGRDSPLHF
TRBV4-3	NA	CASSQVSWGGPKNIQYF
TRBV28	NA	CASSFFIAGGVYEQYF
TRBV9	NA	CASRDSGNTEAFF
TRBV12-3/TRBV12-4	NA	CASSVQGKGWQPQHF
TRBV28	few	CASSQGTSGANVLTF
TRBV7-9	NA	CASSLAGELFF
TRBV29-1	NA	CSVAGGQGANTGELFF
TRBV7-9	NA	CASSPPRAFF
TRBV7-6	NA	CASSFNTGELFF
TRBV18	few	CASSPSRDSTYEQYF
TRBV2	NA	CASSADRGLSSPLHF
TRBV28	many	CASTLHSGSYEQYF
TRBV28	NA	CASSRRGINTEAFF
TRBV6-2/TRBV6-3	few	CASSNGDTQYF
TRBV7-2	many	CASSPLDSYSGNTIYF
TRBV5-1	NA	CASSSGLASVQYF
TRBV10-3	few	CAISRDLAREEETQYF
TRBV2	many	CASRFTRGYEQYF
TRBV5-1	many	CASSLGISGLGRDEQFF
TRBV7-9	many	CASSFSGVMNTEAFF
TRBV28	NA	CASSFGAYQETQYF
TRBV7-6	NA	CASSLAQYGHEQYF
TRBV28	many	CASSSGGQGLAQETQYF